This note documents a single T cell receptor (beta chain) sequence. PCR was performed a second time for about 7 to 12 cycles using a sample-barcoded 5' primer and a J-beta primer mix. TCRdb used MiXCR to reprocess the 5' RACE reads, holding one entry per CDR3 protein. The sample contains under 800,000 distinct CDR3 sequences, 20% to 25% of which appear only once. The CDR3 has 15 residues. The J segment lost 3 bases and the V segment lost 2 bases, leaving 2 bases of the junction unmatched. The germline V gene encodes CDR1 MNHEY and CDR2 SMNVEV (reference sequence). This sample stems from a study of blood T cells in healthy people across ages.

The material sequenced was blood. This sequence was found in a man aged 65 to 79 in good health. The chain has TRBV27 and TRBJ2-1, with TRBD1 matching 9 bases. In DNA form, the CDR3 reads TGTGCCAGCAGTTTACGACAGGGGGTCTACAATGAGCAGTTCTTC. This gives the protein CASSLRQGVYNEQFF.